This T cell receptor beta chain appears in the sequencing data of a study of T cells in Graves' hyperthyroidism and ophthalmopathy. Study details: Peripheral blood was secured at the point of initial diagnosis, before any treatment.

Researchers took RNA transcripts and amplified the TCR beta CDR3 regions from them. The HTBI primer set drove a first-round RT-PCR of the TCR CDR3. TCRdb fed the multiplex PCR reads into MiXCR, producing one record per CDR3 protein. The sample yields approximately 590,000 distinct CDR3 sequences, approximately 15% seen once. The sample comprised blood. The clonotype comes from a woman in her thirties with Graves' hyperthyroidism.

CDR3 in DNA: TGTGCCAGTAGTATTTTAGACAGGGTGGGCTTTCAGCCCCAGCATTTT. Its translation: CASSILDRVGFQPQHF. The J gene is TRBJ1-5, the V gene TRBV19; 7 positions agree with TRBD1. The CDR3 extends over 16 amino acids. The V and J ends lost 3 bases and 6 bases, in that order; junction bases with no gene match: 11. The germline V gene has CDR1 LNHDA and CDR2 SQIVND (reference sequence).